The following is a T cell receptor beta chain sequence with its context. This sample stems from a study of blood T cell repertoires in COVID-19. Study overall: Acute and convalescent COVID-19 specimens originated in the United States, Italy and Spain. Nucleic acid was either cDNA or gDNA, and it came from T cells, B-cell-depleted T cells, or PBMCs.

The authors' processing: Reference gene primers were amplified, and this amplification served to estimate nucleated cell counts. Clones were sequenced by immunoSEQ multiplex PCR, and TCRdb holds only the in-frame ones, with some missing. V and J calls and clone size come straight from that table; D and trimming were deduced from the DNA. The table lists about 520,000 clones, around 85% of them singletons. Germline values: CDR1 SQVTM, CDR2 ANQGSEA. The CDR3 has 14 amino acids. V gave up 6 bases and J gave up 7 bases; unmatched junction bases: 12. This chain connects TRBV29-1 to TRBJ2-5, with 9 bases that match TRBD1. What was sequenced was peripheral blood. The receptor's source is a human donor in a cohort sampled during active COVID-19. The CDR3 spells CSVPGQGGIATQYF. The CDR3, as DNA: TGCAGCGTCCCGGGACAGGGAGGAATCGCGACCCAGTACTTC.